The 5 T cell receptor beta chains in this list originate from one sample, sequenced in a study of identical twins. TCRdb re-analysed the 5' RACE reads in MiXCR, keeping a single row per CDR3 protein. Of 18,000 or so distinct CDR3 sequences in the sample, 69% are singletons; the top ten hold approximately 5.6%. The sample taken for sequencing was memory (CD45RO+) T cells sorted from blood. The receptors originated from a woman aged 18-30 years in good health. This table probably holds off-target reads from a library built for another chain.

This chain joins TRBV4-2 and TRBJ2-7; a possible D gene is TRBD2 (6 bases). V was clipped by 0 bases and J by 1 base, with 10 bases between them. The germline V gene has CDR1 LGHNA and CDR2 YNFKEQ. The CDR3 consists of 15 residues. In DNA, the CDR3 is TGTGCCAGCAGCCAAGATCTAGCGAATTCCTACGAGCAGTACTTC. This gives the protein CASSQDLANSYEQYF.

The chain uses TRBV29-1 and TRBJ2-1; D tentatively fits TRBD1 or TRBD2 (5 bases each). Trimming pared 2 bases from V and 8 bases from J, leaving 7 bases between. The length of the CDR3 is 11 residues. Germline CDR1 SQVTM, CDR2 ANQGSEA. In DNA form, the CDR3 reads TGCAGCGTTGAATTGGGGGATGAGCAGTTCTTC. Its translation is CSVELGDEQFF.

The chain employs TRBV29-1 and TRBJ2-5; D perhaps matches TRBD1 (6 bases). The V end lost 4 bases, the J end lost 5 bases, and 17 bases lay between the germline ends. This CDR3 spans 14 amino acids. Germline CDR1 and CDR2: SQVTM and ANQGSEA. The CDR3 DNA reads TGCAGCGTTGGGTTGGGGCCCCAGGGGGAGACCCAGTACTTC. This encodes CSVGLGPQGETQYF. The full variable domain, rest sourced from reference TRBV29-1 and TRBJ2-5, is SAVISQKPSRDICQRGTSLTIQCQVDSQVTMMFWYRQQPGQSLTLIATANQGSEATYESGFVIDKFPISRPNLTFSTLTVSNMSPEDSSIYLCSVGLGPQGETQYFGPGTRLLVL.

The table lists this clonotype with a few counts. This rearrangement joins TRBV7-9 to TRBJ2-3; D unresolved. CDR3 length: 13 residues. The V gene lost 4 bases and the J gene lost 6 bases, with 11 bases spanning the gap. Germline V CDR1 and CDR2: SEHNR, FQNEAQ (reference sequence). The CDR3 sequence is CASSSSGRDTQYF. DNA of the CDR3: TGTGCCAGCAGCTCCTCAGGACGTGATACGCAGTATTTT.

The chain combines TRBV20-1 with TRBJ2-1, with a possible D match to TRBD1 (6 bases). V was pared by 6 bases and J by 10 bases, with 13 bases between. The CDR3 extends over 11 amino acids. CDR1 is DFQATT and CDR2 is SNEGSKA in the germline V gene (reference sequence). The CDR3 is CSAPGQLEQFF. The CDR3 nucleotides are TGCAGTGCGCCCGGACAGTTGGAGCAGTTCTTC.